Below are 26 T cell receptor beta chains sequenced from a single sample in a study of T cells in localized non-small cell lung cancer (dated by TCRdb to about 2020). The library relied on the immunoSEQ multiplex PCR assay. TCRdb mirrors the immuneACCESS table, restricted to in-frame sequences. Some clones are absent from its copies; in checked studies, under half trace to an unresolved V gene, and the reason for the others is unknown. For this sample there are 20,000 to 25,000 clones; about 85% appear just once. The top ten clones comprise approximately 15% of the sample. Sequenced material: PBMCs, taken before any cancer treatment. All receptors come from a woman aged 35 to 75 with stage II squamous cell lung carcinoma.

This chain joins TRBV7-2 and TRBJ2-3; TRBD2 agrees at 11 bases. The CDR3 contains 16 residues. J gave up 8 bases and V 2 bases, and 9 bases lay outside the gene matches. Germline V gives CDR1 SGHTA, CDR2 FQGNSA. CDR3 sequence reads: CASSLLSSGRVGTQYF. Here the CDR3 DNA reads TGTGCCAGCAGCTTATTGAGTAGCGGGAGGGTTGGTACGCAGTATTTT.

CDR3 sequence: CAISVDGANSPLHF. In nucleotides, the CDR3 is TGTGCCATCAGTGTAGACGGCGCAAATTCACCCCTCCACTTT. The chain combines TRBV10-3 with TRBJ1-6; no reliable D call. Germline values: CDR1 ENHRY, CDR2 SYGVKD. CDR3 length: 14 residues. V dropped 4 bases and J dropped 7 bases, with 11 bases sitting between them.

This sequence joins TRBV7-2 and TRBJ2-7, with 7 bases identical to TRBD1. Looked up from germline, CDR1 is SGHTA and CDR2 is FQGNSA. The CDR3 sequence is 16 residues long. V dropped 4 bases and J dropped 0; count of bases not matched to a gene: 9. In nucleotides, the CDR3 is TGTGCCAGCAGCTCACAGGGGTTTTTTCGCTCCTACGAGCAGTACTTC. Its protein product is CASSSQGFFRSYEQYF.

J is TRBJ2-7 and V is TRBV9, with D possibly matching TRBD2 (5 bases). V was trimmed by 3 bases and J by 3 bases, leaving 16 bases between them. Germline V gene lookup returns CDR1 SGDLS and CDR2 YYNGEE. The CDR3 has 15 residues. DNA of the CDR3: TGTGCCAGCAGCGCAGAGGGAGACACCTACTACGAGCAGTACTTC. This gives the protein CASSAEGDTYYEQYF.

This clone ranks as medium-sized. This chain joins TRBV10-3 and TRBJ1-5, with D perhaps TRBD1 (6 bases). The V end lost 0 bases, the J end lost 3 bases, and 12 bases lay between the germline ends. Germline CDR1 is ENHRY and CDR2 is SYGVKD. The CDR3 has 16 residues. The CDR3 reads CAISESITGNNQPQHF. Here the CDR3 DNA reads TGTGCCATCAGTGAGTCGATCACAGGGAACAATCAGCCCCAGCATTTT.

The V gene is TRBV9, the J gene TRBJ2-3, with 9 bases lining up with TRBD2. J lost 0 bases, V lost 4 bases, and 9 bases had no gene match. CDR3 length: 17 amino acids. Germline CDR1 SGDLS, CDR2 YYNGEE. CDR3: CASSPGGLAGSTDTQYF. CDR3 nucleotides: TGTGCCAGCAGCCCCGGTGGGCTAGCGGGAAGCACAGATACGCAGTATTTT.

The sample holds a few counts of this clone. The chain joins TRBV2 to TRBJ1-5; D remains unclear. The germline V gene encodes CDR1 SNHLY and CDR2 FYNNEI. V lost 6 bases, J lost 5 bases, and 14 bases lay in between. There are 14 residues in the CDR3. The DNA for the CDR3 is TGTGCCAGCAGAAAAGATAGGACGTATCAGCCCCAGCATTTT. Amino acid sequence: CASRKDRTYQPQHF.

This rearrangement joins TRBV5-1 to TRBJ1-1; D is unclear. CDR3 length: 12 amino acids. The V gene's germline CDR1 is SGHRS and CDR2 YFSETQ. Deletions cut 3 bases from V and 2 bases from J, with 5 bases between. The CDR3 nucleotides are TGCGCCAGCAGCTCCCGAAACACTGAAGCTTTCTTT. It codes for CASSSRNTEAFF.

The CDR3 region is CASSLSWVTEAFF. The DNA for the CDR3 is TGTGCCAGCAGTTTATCTTGGGTCACTGAAGCTTTCTTT. The genes are TRBV27 and TRBJ1-1; D is ambiguous. This CDR3 has 13 amino acids. With 0 bases removed from V and 4 bases from J, the gap between germline ends came to 6 bases. Germline loops: CDR1 MNHEY, CDR2 SMNVEV (reference sequence).

The CDR3 DNA sequence: TGTGCCAGTAGGGCGAGGGGCAGCACAGATACGCAGTATTTT. Residues: CASRARGSTDTQYF. The chain has TRBV19 and TRBJ2-3; D possibly matches TRBD1 or TRBD2 (5 bases each). CDR3 length: 14 residues. In germline, CDR1 is LNHDA, CDR2 SQIVND (reference sequence). The V and J ends lost 6 bases and 0 bases respectively, with 10 bases between them.

The table lists this clone with a few counts. In DNA, the CDR3 is TGTGCCAGCTCACCGAGGGACGGAGATGGCTACACCTTC. Translated, it gives CASSPRDGDGYTF. The chain combines TRBV18 with TRBJ1-2; D is perhaps TRBD1 (5 bases). The CDR3 is 13 amino acids. Trimming shortened V by 3 bases and J by 6 bases, and 11 bases separated the two germline ends. Germline V lookup: CDR1 KGHSH, CDR2 LQKENI.

V usage is TRBV11-2 and J usage is TRBJ1-5; TRBD1 might be the D (6 bases). Trimming stripped 0 bases from V and 12 bases from J, with 12 bases between. Germline lookup yields CDR1 SGHAT and CDR2 FQNNGV. The CDR3 length is 13 residues. The CDR3 loop reads CASSLEPTGLQHF. CDR3 DNA sequence: TGTGCCAGCAGCTTAGAGCCCACAGGGCTCCAGCATTTT. The full variable domain, with the rest looked up from reference TRBV11-2 and TRBJ1-5, is EAGVAQSPRYKIIEKRQSVAFWCNPISGHATLYWYQQILGQGPKLLIQFQNNGVVDDSQLPKDRFSAERLKGVDSTLKIQPAKLEDSAVYLCASSLEPTGLQHFGDGTRLSIL.

The rearrangement joins TRBV2 to TRBJ1-3; D might be TRBD1 (5 bases). The CDR3 spans 15 residues. Germline CDR1 SNHLY, CDR2 FYNNEI. Trimming left V 6 bases short and J 1 base short, with 13 bases between. The CDR3 nucleotides read TGTGCCAGCAGCCAAGCAGGGACTTCTGGAAACACCATATATTTT. This gives the protein CASSQAGTSGNTIYF.

The J gene is TRBJ2-1, the V gene TRBV5-6, with a possible D match to TRBD2 (5 bases). Germline V gives CDR1 SGHDT, CDR2 YYEEEE. The CDR3 runs to 17 residues. V was trimmed by 1 base and J by 2 bases, leaving 16 bases between them. The DNA of the CDR3 is TGTGCCAGCAGCTTGACGCTGGGAGCAGGTACCTACAATGAGCAGTTCTTC. Its translation: CASSLTLGAGTYNEQFF.

As to this clone: Other DNA sequences in the sample encode the same CDR3. For the CDR3, the DNA is TGTGCCAGCAACAGGGACAGGGGTTACGAGCAGTACTTC. This sequence encodes CASNRDRGYEQYF. The gene calls are TRBV6-1 and TRBJ2-7; 10 bases map to TRBD1. Trimming cost V 7 bases and J 4 bases; bases outside gene matches: 4. CDR3 length equals 13 residues. The V gene's germline CDR1 is MNHNS and CDR2 SASEGT.

This clone was seen more than once but under ten times. This chain connects TRBV11-2 to TRBJ2-1; 8 bases map to TRBD2. The ends lost 0 bases at V and 9 bases at J; junction bases unmatched: 7. The length of the CDR3 is 15 residues. Germline assignment: CDR1 SGHAT and CDR2 FQNNGV. The CDR3 loop reads CASSLESGSVSEQFF. In DNA form, the CDR3 reads TGTGCCAGCAGCTTAGAAAGCGGGAGTGTGTCTGAGCAGTTCTTC.

This rearrangement joins TRBV2 to TRBJ1-4, with D tentatively TRBD1 (6 bases). The V and J ends lost 2 bases and 11 bases respectively, with 18 bases between them. CDR3 size: 15 residues. CDR1 is SNHLY and CDR2 is FYNNEI in the germline V gene. Here the CDR3 reads CASSELAGEAGKLFF. The CDR3 DNA reads TGTGCCAGCAGTGAACTAGCAGGGGAGGCTGGGAAACTGTTTTTT.

This clone was found a few times. This rearrangement joins TRBV10-2 to TRBJ2-5; 7 positions agree with TRBD1. The V and J ends lost 5 bases and 4 bases, in that order; junction bases with no gene match: 7. Germline V gene data show CDR1 as WSHSY and CDR2 as SAAADI. The CDR3 contains 14 residues. The CDR3 protein is CASSFDRVRETQYF. CDR3 nucleotides: TGCGCCAGCAGTTTCGACAGGGTCCGAGAGACCCAGTACTTC.

The chain couples TRBV5-1 to TRBJ1-2; 7 bases agree with TRBD1. Trimming at V came to 7 bases and at J to 8 bases, leaving 8 bases not matched to a gene. CDR1 SGHRS and CDR2 YFSETQ come from the germline V gene. This CDR3 is 12 amino acids long. CDR3 nucleotides: TGCGCCAGCGGAACAGGGGTGGGCGGCTACACCTTC. Translating it yields CASGTGVGGYTF.

This chain links TRBV27 with TRBJ1-5; D not certain. V dropped 9 bases and J dropped 2 bases, with 17 bases sitting between them. In germline, CDR1 is MNHEY, CDR2 SMNVEV (reference sequence). The CDR3 loop spans 15 amino acids. Written as DNA, the CDR3 is TGTGCCAGTCGCTTTCTCTCCGTGGGCAATCAGCCCCAGCATTTT. It codes for CASRFLSVGNQPQHF.

This clone was found once. The CDR3 nucleotides are TGTGCCAGCAACTTAGCGGGAGGAGCCAAAAACATTCAGTACTTC. Translation: CASNLAGGAKNIQYF. V usage is TRBV2 and J usage is TRBJ2-4, with 10 bases identical to TRBD2. CDR1 and CDR2 from the germline V gene are SNHLY and FYNNEI. This CDR3 is 15 amino acids long. V shed 7 bases and J 0 bases; nucleotides not matched to a gene: 3. The full variable domain, with the rest looked up from reference TRBV2 and TRBJ2-4, is EPEVTQTPSHQVTQMGQEVILRCVPISNHLYFYWYRQILGQKVEFLVSFYNNEISEKSEIFDDQFSVERPDGSNFTLKIRSTKLEDSAMYFCASNLAGGAKNIQYFGAGTRLSVL.

This clone has more than one count but fewer than ten. V usage is TRBV7-9 and J usage is TRBJ2-7; 8 nucleotides match TRBD1. Per germline, CDR1 SEHNR and CDR2 FQNEAQ (reference sequence). V gave up 5 bases and J gave up 4 bases; unmatched junction bases: 10. The CDR3 runs 15 residues. CDR3 coding DNA: TGTGCCAGCAGCCTTGGACAGGGTAGGATGTACGAGCAGTACTTC. It yields the protein CASSLGQGRMYEQYF. Looking up the rest from reference TRBV7-9 and TRBJ2-7 gives the full variable domain: DTGVSQNPRHKITKRGQNVTFRCDPISEHNRLYWYRQTLGQGPEFLTYFQNEAQLEKSRLLSDRFSAERPKGSFSTLEIQRTEQGDSAMYLCASSLGQGRMYEQYFGPGTRLTVT.

The genes are TRBV28 and TRBJ1-2, with D possibly TRBD1 on 5 matching bases. The CDR3 runs 14 residues. Germline lookup yields CDR1 MDHEN and CDR2 SYDVKM. Trimming took off 5 bases at V and 6 bases at J, with 16 bases between the two ends. The CDR3 is CASSPLSGANGYTF. In DNA form, the CDR3 reads TGTGCCAGCAGTCCCCTGAGTGGGGCGAATGGCTACACCTTC.

This chain joins TRBV19 and TRBJ2-7, with TRBD1 identical over 8 bases. Germline CDR1 reads LNHDA; CDR2 reads SQIVND (reference sequence). The CDR3 is made up of 14 amino acids. V was pared by 5 bases and J by 2 bases, with 5 bases of the junction left unmatched. The CDR3 region has the DNA TGTGCCAGTAGTCTAAGGACAGGGCCCTACGAGCAGTACTTC. This encodes CASSLRTGPYEQYF.

This clone was detected a few times. The rearrangement uses TRBV4-3 and TRBJ2-1, with no clear D. The CDR3 is 15 residues long. V was shortened by 1 base and J by 5 bases, with 12 bases between the two germline ends. From germline, CDR1 is LGHNA and CDR2 YSLEER. The CDR3 region is CASSQGIRTNNEQFF. DNA for the CDR3: TGCGCCAGCAGCCAAGGTATTCGGACGAACAATGAGCAGTTCTTC.

The genes are TRBV7-9 and TRBJ2-2; D uncertain. The CDR3 extends over 14 amino acids. The germline V gene has CDR1 SEHNR and CDR2 FQNEAQ (reference sequence). Between the trimmed V and J ends, which lost 5 bases and 5 bases, there was a span of 12 bases. CDR3 nucleotides: TGTGCCAGCAGCGTAACCACTCCAACCGGGGAGCTGTTTTTT. Translation gives CASSVTTPTGELFF.